Presented here are 5 T cell receptor beta chains from one specimen sequenced in a study of blood T cell repertoires in COVID-19. Sequencing was performed with immunoSEQ multiplex PCR; in TCRdb, only in-frame clones are kept and a portion is missing. Found here are around 72,000 clones, approximately 88% of them singletons; the top ten hold approximately 6.4%. The sample taken for sequencing was peripheral blood. These TCRs come from a woman in her fifties or sixties with acute or convalescent COVID-19.

This sequence joins TRBV28 and TRBJ2-5; D remains ambiguous. Trimming left V 3 bases short and J 9 bases short, with 20 bases between. Per germline, CDR1 MDHEN and CDR2 SYDVKM. This CDR3 is built from 15 residues. The CDR3 DNA follows: TGTGCCAGCAGTTTGGAAACCTTCACCGCGGCATCCCAGTACTTC. Protein: CASSLETFTAASQYF. The whole variable domain, filled in from reference TRBV28 and TRBJ2-5, reads DVKVTQSSRYLVKRTGEKVFLECVQDMDHENMFWYRQDPGLGLRLIYFSYDVKMKEKGDIPEGYSVSREKKERFSLILESASTNQTSMYLCASSLETFTAASQYFGPGTRLLVL.

This clone was detected only a few times. V and J are TRBV5-4 and TRBJ1-2; TRBD1 is a possible D gene (5 bases). The CDR3 runs to 14 residues. V lost 3 bases and J lost 4, with 13 bases in between. The germline V gene encodes CDR1 SGHNT and CDR2 YYREEE (reference sequence). CDR3 DNA: TGTGCCAGCAGCTCGTCGGACATGAGCTATGGCTACACCTTC. Translating it yields CASSSSDMSYGYTF.

Of note for this clone: This specimen includes other DNA sequences encoding the same CDR3. This chain uses TRBV30 with TRBJ2-1; no reliable D call. From germline, CDR1 is GTSNPN and CDR2 SVGIG (reference sequence). This CDR3 comprises 15 residues. V lost 0 bases and J lost 0, with 9 bases in between. The CDR3 sequence: CAWSVKRSSYNEQFF. CDR3 coding DNA: TGTGCCTGGAGTGTCAAGAGGAGCTCCTACAATGAGCAGTTCTTC.

The chain combines TRBV7-9 with TRBJ2-7; 7 nucleotides line up with TRBD1. Germline values: CDR1 SEHNR, CDR2 FQNEAQ (reference sequence). V trimming: 5 bases; J trimming: 3 bases; junction bases outside the gene matches: 10. The CDR3 loop spans 15 amino acids. CDR3 nucleotides: TGTGCCAGCAGCCGAGGGGACAGCGAGGGCTACGAGCAGTACTTC. It codes for CASSRGDSEGYEQYF.

The V call is TRBV2, the J call TRBJ1-2; 8 nucleotides line up with TRBD1. The V gene's germline CDR1 is SNHLY and CDR2 FYNNEI. J lost 3 bases, V lost 7 bases, and 7 bases had no gene match. This CDR3 region has 14 residues. The DNA for the CDR3 is TGTGCCAGCATCCGACAGGGGCATGACTATGGCTACACCTTC. Encoded protein: CASIRQGHDYGYTF. The full variable domain, in which reference TRBV2 and TRBJ1-2 provide the parts outside the CDR3, is EPEVTQTPSHQVTQMGQEVILRCVPISNHLYFYWYRQILGQKVEFLVSFYNNEISEKSEIFDDQFSVERPDGSNFTLKIRSTKLEDSAMYFCASIRQGHDYGYTFGSGTRLTVV.